The rows below give T cell receptor beta chains drawn from one sample of a study of PD-1 blockade in classical Hodgkin lymphoma. Data came from immunoSEQ multiplex PCR; TCRdb stores just in-frame clones and leaves some out. The sample includes roughly 100,000 clones, more than 85% of them seen just once. The sequencing here drew on peripheral blood mononuclear cells (PBMCs), taken before the second cycle of nivolumab. These receptor sequences come from a human donor with classical Hodgkin lymphoma. Each CDR3 is given with its conserved first and last residue. D genes are given only for firm matches. Some rows have no size entry. The others give once, few or many, or a class for an expanded clone.

clone size,V gene,J gene,D gene,CDR3 protein,CDR3 DNA
.,TRBV28,TRBJ2-3,.,CASRGLENTDTQYF,TGTGCCAGCAGGGGACTGGAAAACACAGATACGCAGTATTTT
.,TRBV2,TRBJ1-2,TRBD1,CASSEARAGGEYGYTF,TGTGCCAGCAGTGAAGCAAGGGCAGGGGGGGAGTATGGCTACACCTTC
.,TRBV11-3,TRBJ1-1,.,CASSLRTPNTEAFF,TGTGCCAGCAGCTTACGAACCCCAAACACTGAAGCTTTCTTT
once,TRBV6-5,TRBJ2-5,TRBD2,CASSYSSTSGGKTQYF,TGTGCCAGCAGTTACTCCTCGACTAGCGGGGGTAAGACCCAGTACTTC
.,TRBV9,TRBJ2-3,.,CASSVAGGEEWYTDTQYF,TGTGCCAGCAGCGTAGCCGGGGGCGAGGAATGGTATACAGATACGCAGTATTTT
.,TRBV7-8,TRBJ1-3,TRBD1,CASSLGWDRTSGNTIYF,TGTGCCAGCAGCTTAGGGTGGGACAGGACCTCTGGAAACACCATATATTTT
few,TRBV7-9,TRBJ2-1,.,CASSPLGSYNEQFF,TGTGCCAGCAGCCCCCTCGGGTCCTACAATGAGCAGTTCTTC
.,TRBV11-2,TRBJ2-5,.,CASSLSGETQYF,TGTGCCAGCAGCTTATCAGGGGAGACCCAGTACTTC
.,TRBV7-3,TRBJ2-2,TRBD1,CASSTRQGSNTGELFF,TGTGCCAGCAGCACAAGACAGGGGTCGAACACCGGGGAGCTGTTTTTT
.,TRBV6-1,TRBJ2-3,TRBD1,CASSAHRGASTDTQYF,TGTGCCAGCAGTGCGCACAGGGGCGCGAGCACAGATACGCAGTATTTT
once,TRBV29-1,TRBJ2-7,.,CSVLVEARGQYF,TGCAGCGTTCTGGTGGAAGCCCGGGGGCAGTACTTC
.,TRBV11-2,TRBJ2-5,.,CASLDVGHILETQYF,TGTGCCAGCTTAGACGTCGGACACATTCTGGAGACCCAGTACTTC
.,TRBV6-6,TRBJ1-3,.,CASTDLAGNTIYF,TGTGCCAGCACCGACCTGGCTGGAAACACCATATATTTT
.,TRBV7-2,TRBJ2-2,TRBD2,CASSWTSGNTGELFF,TGTGCCAGCAGCTGGACTAGCGGGAACACCGGGGAGCTGTTTTTT
few,TRBV2,TRBJ1-4,.,CASSVSEKLFF,TGTGCCAGCAGTGTCAGTGAAAAACTGTTTTTT
.,TRBV4-2,TRBJ2-7,.,CASSADRDYEQYF,TGTGCCAGCAGCGCGGACAGAGACTACGAGCAGTACTTC
.,TRBV29-1,TRBJ1-4,TRBD1,CSVEDAHGTGGVALFF,TGCAGCGTTGAAGACGCTCATGGGACAGGGGGGGTTGCACTGTTTTTT
once,TRBV7-9,TRBJ1-3,.,CASSLGVSYSGNTIYF,TGTGCCAGCAGCTTAGGGGTCTCTTACTCTGGAAACACCATATATTTT
.,TRBV5-1,TRBJ2-7,TRBD1,CASSLRGQGVSREQYF,TGCGCCAGCAGCTTGCGAGGACAGGGGGTTTCCAGGGAGCAGTACTTC
.,TRBV7-6,TRBJ2-1,TRBD1,CASSGRIQGVGNEQFF,TGTGCCAGCAGCGGGCGTATTCAGGGGGTAGGCAATGAGCAGTTCTTC
.,TRBV28,TRBJ2-7,.,CASSSSGLEQYF,TGTGCCAGCAGTTCCTCGGGTCTCGAGCAGTACTTC
.,TRBV7-2,TRBJ2-5,.,CASSFASVGETQYF,TGTGCCAGCAGCTTCGCCAGCGTAGGAGAGACCCAGTACTTC
.,TRBV18,TRBJ1-3,.,CASSGNWPDSGNTIYF,TGTGCCAGCTCCGGGAACTGGCCGGACTCTGGAAACACCATATATTTT
.,TRBV7-9,TRBJ1-2,.,CASSPASGVSYGYTF,TGTGCCAGCAGCCCCGCTTCAGGGGTGAGCTATGGCTACACCTTC
.,TRBV7-9,TRBJ1-4,TRBD1,CASSSYLGQGRAIDEKLFF,TGTGCCAGCAGCTCCTACCTTGGACAGGGTAGAGCTATCGATGAAAAACTGTTTTTT
once,TRBV27,TRBJ1-5,.,CASGTANQPQHF,TGTGCCAGCGGGACGGCGAATCAGCCCCAGCATTTT
.,TRBV19,TRBJ2-3,.,CASSKMGFTDTQYF,TGTGCCAGTAGTAAGATGGGGTTCACAGATACGCAGTATTTT
.,TRBV30,TRBJ1-3,.,CAWKRGAGNTIYF,TGTGCCTGGAAGCGGGGGGCTGGAAACACCATATATTTT
.,TRBV18,TRBJ2-7,TRBD2,CASSPEVRGGEQYF,TGTGCCAGCTCACCCGAGGTCCGGGGGGGCGAGCAGTACTTC